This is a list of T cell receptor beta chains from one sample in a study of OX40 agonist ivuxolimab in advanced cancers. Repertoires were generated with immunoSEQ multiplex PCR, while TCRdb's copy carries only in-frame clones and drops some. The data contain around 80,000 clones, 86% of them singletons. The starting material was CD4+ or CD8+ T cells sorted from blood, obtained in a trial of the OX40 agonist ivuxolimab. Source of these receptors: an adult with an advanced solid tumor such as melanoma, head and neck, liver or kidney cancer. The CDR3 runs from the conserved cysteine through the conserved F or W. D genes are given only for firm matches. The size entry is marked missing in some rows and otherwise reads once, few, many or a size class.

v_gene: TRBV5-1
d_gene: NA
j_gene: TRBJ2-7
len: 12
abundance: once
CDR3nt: TGCGCCAGCAGCTTGGAGGCCTACGAGCAGTACTTC
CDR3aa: CASSLEAYEQYF

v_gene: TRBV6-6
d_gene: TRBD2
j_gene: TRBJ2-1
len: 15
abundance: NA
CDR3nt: TGTGCCAGCGCAAAGCGGGGGGGCCTCGATCTGATGCAGTTCTTC
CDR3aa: CASAKRGGLDLMQFF

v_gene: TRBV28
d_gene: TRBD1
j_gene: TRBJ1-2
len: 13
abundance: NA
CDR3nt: TGTGCCAGCAGACGACAGGGGGGCTATGGCTACACCTTC
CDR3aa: CASRRQGGYGYTF

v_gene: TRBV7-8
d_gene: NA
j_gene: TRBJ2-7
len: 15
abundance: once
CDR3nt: TGTGCCAGCAGCTCAGGTCGGGTGGGGGCTCGCGAGCAGTACTTC
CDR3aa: CASSSGRVGAREQYF

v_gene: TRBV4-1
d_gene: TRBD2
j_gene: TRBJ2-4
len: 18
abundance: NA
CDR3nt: TGCGCCAGCAGCCCCGGGACTAGCGGGGGGGTGGGCAAAAACATTCAGTACTTC
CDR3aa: CASSPGTSGGVGKNIQYF

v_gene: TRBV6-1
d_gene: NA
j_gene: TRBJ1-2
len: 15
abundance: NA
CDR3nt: TGTGCCAGCAGTTCCCCCACCAGGGGTAACTATGGCTACACCTTC
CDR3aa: CASSSPTRGNYGYTF

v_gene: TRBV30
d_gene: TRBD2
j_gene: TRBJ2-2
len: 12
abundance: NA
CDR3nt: TGTGCCTTTAGCGGGAGAAGCGGGGAGCTGTTTTTT
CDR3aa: CAFSGRSGELFF

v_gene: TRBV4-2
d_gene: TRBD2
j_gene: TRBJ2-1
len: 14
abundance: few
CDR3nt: TGTGCCAGCAGCCAAGTGGATAGCGGGAATGAGCAGTTCTTC
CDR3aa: CASSQVDSGNEQFF

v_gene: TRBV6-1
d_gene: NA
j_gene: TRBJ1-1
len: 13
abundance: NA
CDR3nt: TGTGCCAGCAGTCAGCAGGAGTACACTGAAGCTTTCTTT
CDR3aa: CASSQQEYTEAFF

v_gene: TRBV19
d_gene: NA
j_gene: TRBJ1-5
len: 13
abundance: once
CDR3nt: TGTGCCAGTACCGAACAGCTTCATCAGCCCCAGCATTTT
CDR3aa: CASTEQLHQPQHF

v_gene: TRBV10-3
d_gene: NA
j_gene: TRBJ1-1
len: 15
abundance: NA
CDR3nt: TGTGCCATCAGTGATTCTCCGAAAATGAACACTGAAGCTTTCTTT
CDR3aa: CAISDSPKMNTEAFF

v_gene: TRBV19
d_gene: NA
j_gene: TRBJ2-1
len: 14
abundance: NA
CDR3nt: TGTGCCAGTAGTATTTCCGGGGGGCACAATGAGCAGTTCTTC
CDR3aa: CASSISGGHNEQFF

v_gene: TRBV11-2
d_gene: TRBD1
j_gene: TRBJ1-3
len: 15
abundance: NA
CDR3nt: TGTGCCAGCAGCTGGGGACAGGGCTCTGGAAACACCATATATTTT
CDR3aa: CASSWGQGSGNTIYF

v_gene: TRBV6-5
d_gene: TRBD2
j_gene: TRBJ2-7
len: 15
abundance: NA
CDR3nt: TGTGCCAGCAGTTACTGGAGCGGGACTCCCTACGAGCAGTACTTC
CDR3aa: CASSYWSGTPYEQYF

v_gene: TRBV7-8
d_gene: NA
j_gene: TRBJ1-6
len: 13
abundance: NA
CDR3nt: TGTGCCAGCAGGGGATCATATAATTCACCCCTCCACTTT
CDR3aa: CASRGSYNSPLHF

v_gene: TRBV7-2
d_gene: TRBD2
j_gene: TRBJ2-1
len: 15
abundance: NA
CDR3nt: TGTGCCAGCAGCTCCACTAGCGGGAGGGGTTTTGAGCAGTTCTTC
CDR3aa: CASSSTSGRGFEQFF

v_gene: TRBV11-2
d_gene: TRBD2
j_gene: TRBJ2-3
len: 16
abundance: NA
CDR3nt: TGTGCCAGCAGCTTAACAGCGGGACTTAGCACAGATACGCAGTATTTT
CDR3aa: CASSLTAGLSTDTQYF

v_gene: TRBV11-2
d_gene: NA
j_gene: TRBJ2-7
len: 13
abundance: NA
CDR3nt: TGTGCCAGCAGCTTAGAAAGGGGCTACGAGCAGTACTTC
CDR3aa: CASSLERGYEQYF

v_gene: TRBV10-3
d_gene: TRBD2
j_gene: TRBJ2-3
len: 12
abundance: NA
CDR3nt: TGTGCCACCCGGACTAGCGAGGATACGCAGTATTTT
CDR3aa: CATRTSEDTQYF

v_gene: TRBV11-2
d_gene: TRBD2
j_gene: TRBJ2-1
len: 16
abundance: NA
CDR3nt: TGTGCCAGCAGCTTAGGTCTAGCGGGAGGCTACAATGAGCAGTTCTTC
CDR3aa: CASSLGLAGGYNEQFF

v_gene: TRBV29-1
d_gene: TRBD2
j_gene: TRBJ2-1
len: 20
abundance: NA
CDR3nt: TGCAGCCCCGGGGGAAGCGGGACTAGCGAAAGAAGGAGCTCCTACAATGAGCAGTTCTTC
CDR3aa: CSPGGSGTSERRSSYNEQFF

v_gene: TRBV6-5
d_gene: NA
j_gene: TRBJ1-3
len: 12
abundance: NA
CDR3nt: TGTGCCAGCAGTGAAGTAGGAGACACCATATATTTT
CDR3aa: CASSEVGDTIYF

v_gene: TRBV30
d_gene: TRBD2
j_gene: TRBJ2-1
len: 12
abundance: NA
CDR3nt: TGTGCCTGGAGTCCAACTAGCGGGAGGCAGTTCTTC
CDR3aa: CAWSPTSGRQFF

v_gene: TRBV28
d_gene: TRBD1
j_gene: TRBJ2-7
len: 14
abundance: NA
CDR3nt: TGTGCCAGCATCGTCGGACAGGGGGCCTACGAGCAGTACTTC
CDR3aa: CASIVGQGAYEQYF

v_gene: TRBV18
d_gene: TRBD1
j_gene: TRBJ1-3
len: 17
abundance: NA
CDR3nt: TGTGCCAGCTCACCACCCAAGGCAGGGGGCTCTGGAAACACCATATATTTT
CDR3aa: CASSPPKAGGSGNTIYF

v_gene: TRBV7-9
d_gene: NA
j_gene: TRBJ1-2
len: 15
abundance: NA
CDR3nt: TGTGCCAGCAGCTCCTATGGGGAGTCGAACTATGGCTACACCTTC
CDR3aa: CASSSYGESNYGYTF

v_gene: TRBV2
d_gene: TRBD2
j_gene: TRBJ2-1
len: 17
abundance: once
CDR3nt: TGTGCCAGCAGATATCGGACTAGCGGTCAGGCCTACAATGAGCAGTTCTTC
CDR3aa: CASRYRTSGQAYNEQFF

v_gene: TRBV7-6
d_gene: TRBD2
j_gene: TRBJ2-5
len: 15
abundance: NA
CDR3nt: TGTGCCAGCAGCCCACAAGGCGGGAGGATAGAGACCCAGTACTTC
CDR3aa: CASSPQGGRIETQYF

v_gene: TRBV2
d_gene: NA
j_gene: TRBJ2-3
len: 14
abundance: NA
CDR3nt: TGTGCCAGCACTTGGGGGACTAGCACAGATACGCAGTATTTT
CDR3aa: CASTWGTSTDTQYF

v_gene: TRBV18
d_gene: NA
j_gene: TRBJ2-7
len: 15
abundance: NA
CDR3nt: TGTGCCAGCTCACCAGGGACGGGACAAATCTACGAGCAGTACTTC
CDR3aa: CASSPGTGQIYEQYF

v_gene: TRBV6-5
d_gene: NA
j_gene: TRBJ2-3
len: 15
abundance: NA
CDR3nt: TGTGCCAGCAGTCCGGACTACGCGGGCACAGATACGCAGTATTTT
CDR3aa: CASSPDYAGTDTQYF

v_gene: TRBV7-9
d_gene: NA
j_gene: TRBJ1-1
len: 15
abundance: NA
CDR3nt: TGTGCCAGCAGCTTAGTTAGCGTTCCAAACACTGAAGCTTTCTTT
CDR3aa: CASSLVSVPNTEAFF

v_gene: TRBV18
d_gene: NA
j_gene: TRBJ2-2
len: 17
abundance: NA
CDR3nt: TGTGCCAGCTCACCAAAGTCTCCCGGGACCTCGTCAGGGGAGCTGTTTTTT
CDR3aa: CASSPKSPGTSSGELFF

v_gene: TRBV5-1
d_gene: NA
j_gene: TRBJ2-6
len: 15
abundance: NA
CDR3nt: TGCGCCAGCAGCTTGGGAGACTCTGGGGCCAACGTCCTGACTTTC
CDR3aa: CASSLGDSGANVLTF

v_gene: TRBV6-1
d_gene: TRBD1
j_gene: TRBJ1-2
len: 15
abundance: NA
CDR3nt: TGTGCCAGCACCCTGTTGGCAGGGGGAAACTATGGCTACACCTTC
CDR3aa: CASTLLAGGNYGYTF

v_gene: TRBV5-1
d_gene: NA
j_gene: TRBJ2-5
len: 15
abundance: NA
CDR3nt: TGCGCCAGCAGCTTGGTCCCGGGACAAAAAGAGACCCAGTACTTC
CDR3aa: CASSLVPGQKETQYF

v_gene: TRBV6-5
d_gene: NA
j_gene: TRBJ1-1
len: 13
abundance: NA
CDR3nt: TGTGCCGTAAAGGGAGTCCAAAACACTGAAGCTTTCTTT
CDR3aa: CAVKGVQNTEAFF

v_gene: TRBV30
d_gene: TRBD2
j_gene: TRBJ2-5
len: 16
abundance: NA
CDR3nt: TGTGCCTGGAGTGTGGCGGGAGGAAAGACTCAAGAGACCCAGTACTTC
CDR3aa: CAWSVAGGKTQETQYF

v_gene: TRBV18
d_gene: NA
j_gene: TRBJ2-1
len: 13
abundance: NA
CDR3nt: TGTGCCAGCTCACCGGGTGGAGGCAATGAGCAGTTCTTC
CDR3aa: CASSPGGGNEQFF

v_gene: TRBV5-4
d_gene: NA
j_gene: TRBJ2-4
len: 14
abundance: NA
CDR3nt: TGTGCCAGCAGCCCGGGGCTAGCCAAAAACATTCAGTACTTC
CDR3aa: CASSPGLAKNIQYF

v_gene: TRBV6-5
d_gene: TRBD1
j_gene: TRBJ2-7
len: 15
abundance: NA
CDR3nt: TGTGCCAGCAGTAACCCGGGACAGAGAGCCTACGAGCAGTACTTC
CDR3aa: CASSNPGQRAYEQYF

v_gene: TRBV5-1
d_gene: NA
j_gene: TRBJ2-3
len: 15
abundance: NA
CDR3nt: TGCGCCAGCAGCTTGGCTGTTTCTAGCACAGATACGCAGTATTTT
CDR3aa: CASSLAVSSTDTQYF

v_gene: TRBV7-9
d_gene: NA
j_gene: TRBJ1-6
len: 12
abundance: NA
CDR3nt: TGTGCCAGCACCAAGGGGGGGGAATCCCTCCACTTT
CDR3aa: CASTKGGESLHF

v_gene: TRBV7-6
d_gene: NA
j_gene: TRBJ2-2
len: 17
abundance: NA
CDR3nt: TGTGCCAGCAGCGAGACCCACGGGGGCCTTGTCACCGGGGAGCTGTTTTTT
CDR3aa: CASSETHGGLVTGELFF

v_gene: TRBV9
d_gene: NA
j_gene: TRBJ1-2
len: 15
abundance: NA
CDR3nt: TGTGCCAGCAGCGCACACGATAGAGGGAACTATGGCTACACCTTC
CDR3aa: CASSAHDRGNYGYTF

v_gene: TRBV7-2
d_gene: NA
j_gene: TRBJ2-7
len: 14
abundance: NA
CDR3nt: TGTGCCAGCAGCTTAGTAGGGAGCTCCTACGAGCAGTACTTC
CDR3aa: CASSLVGSSYEQYF

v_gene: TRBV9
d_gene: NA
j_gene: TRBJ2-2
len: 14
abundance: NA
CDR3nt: TGTGCCAGCAGCTCGACGGACGTCCCCAGGGAGCTGTTTTTT
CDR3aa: CASSSTDVPRELFF

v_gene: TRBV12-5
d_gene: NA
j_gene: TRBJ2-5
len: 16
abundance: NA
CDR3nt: TGTGCTAGTGGTTCGCCCCTGGGACGGAACCAAGAGACCCAGTACTTC
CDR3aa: CASGSPLGRNQETQYF

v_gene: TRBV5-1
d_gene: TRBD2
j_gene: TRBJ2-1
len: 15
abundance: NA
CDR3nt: TGCGCCAGCAGCTTGGGACTAGCTGACTACAATGAGCAGTTCTTC
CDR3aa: CASSLGLADYNEQFF

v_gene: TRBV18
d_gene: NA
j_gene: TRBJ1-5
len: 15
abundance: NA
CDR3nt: TGTGCCAGCTCACCGTACAGTACGGGCAATCAGCCCCAGCATTTT
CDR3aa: CASSPYSTGNQPQHF

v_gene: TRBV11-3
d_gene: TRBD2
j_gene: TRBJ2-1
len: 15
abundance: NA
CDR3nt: TGTGCCAGCAGCTTAGGGACTAGCTCCTACAATGAGCAGTTCTTC
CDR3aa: CASSLGTSSYNEQFF

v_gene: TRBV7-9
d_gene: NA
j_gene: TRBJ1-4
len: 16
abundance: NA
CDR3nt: TGTGCCAGCAGCCATACAGGGACAACAACTAATGAAAAACTGTTTTTT
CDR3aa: CASSHTGTTTNEKLFF

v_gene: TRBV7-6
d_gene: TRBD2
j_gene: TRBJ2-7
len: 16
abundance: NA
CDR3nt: TGTGCCAGCAGCTTATCCACTAGCGGGGGGGTGGACGAGCAGTACTTC
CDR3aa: CASSLSTSGGVDEQYF

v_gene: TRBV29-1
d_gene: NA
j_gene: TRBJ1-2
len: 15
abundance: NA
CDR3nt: TGCAGCGTTGAAGATTGGGGGGGTAGAAACTATGGCTACACCTTC
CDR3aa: CSVEDWGGRNYGYTF

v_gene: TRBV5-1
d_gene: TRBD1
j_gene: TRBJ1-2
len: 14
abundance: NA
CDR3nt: TGCGCCAGCAGCTTTGACAGGGATAACTATGGCTACACCTTC
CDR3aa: CASSFDRDNYGYTF

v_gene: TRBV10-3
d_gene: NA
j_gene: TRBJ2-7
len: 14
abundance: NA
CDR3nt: TGTGCCATCAGTGGGACGGCGAGCTCCTACGAGCAGTACTTC
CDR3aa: CAISGTASSYEQYF